The T cell receptor (beta chain) under discussion was sequenced for a study of tumor and adjacent non-tumor tissue in lung cancer. Study outcomes and limitations: Higher tumor TCR diversity was associated with shorter survival.

Trimming stripped 2 bases from V and 12 bases from J, with 11 bases between. The CDR3 extends over 12 amino acids. CDR1 and CDR2 (germline): SEHNR, FQNEAQ (reference sequence). The template was RNA from unsorted bulk tissue. TCRbeta libraries were built with three rounds of nested PCR, modified from ARM-PCR. From the multiplex PCR reads, TCRdb called clonotypes with MiXCR, one entry per CDR3 protein. The sample shows about 93,000 distinct CDR3 sequences, less than 75% of them seen only once. Concerning this clonotype itself: Its antigen remains unidentified. A read error is possible here, since a much larger clone lies one base away.

This TCR came from a man aged 55 to 70 with non-small cell lung cancer. The chain carries TRBV7-9 and TRBJ2-1, with D uncertain. The specimen sequenced was lung tumor tissue. CDR3 region: CASSLPLIGQFF. The CDR3 DNA reads TGTGCCAGCAGCTTACCACTGATCGGGCAGTTCTTC.